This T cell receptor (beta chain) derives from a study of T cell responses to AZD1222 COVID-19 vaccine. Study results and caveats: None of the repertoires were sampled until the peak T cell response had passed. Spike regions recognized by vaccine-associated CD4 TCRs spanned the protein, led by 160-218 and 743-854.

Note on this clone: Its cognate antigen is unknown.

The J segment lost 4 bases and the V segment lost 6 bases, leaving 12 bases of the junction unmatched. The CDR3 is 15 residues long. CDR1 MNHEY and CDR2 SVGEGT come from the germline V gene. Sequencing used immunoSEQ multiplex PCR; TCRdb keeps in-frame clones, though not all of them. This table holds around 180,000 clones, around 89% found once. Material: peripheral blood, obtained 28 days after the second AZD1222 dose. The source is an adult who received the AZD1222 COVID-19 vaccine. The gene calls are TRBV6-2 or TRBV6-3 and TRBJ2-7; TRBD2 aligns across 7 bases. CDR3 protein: CASSEPGLSLYEQYF. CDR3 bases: TGTGCCAGCAGCGAACCGGGACTATCTCTTTACGAGCAGTACTTC.